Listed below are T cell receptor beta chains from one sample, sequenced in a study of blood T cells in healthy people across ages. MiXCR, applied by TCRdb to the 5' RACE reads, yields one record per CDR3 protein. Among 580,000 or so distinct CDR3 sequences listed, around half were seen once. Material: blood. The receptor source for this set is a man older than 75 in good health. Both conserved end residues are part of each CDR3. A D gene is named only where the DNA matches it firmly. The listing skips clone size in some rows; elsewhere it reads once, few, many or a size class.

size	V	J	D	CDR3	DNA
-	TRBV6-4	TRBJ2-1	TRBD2	CASSDSGTSGGANEQFF	TGTGCCAGCAGTGACTCCGGGACTAGCGGGGGGGCCAATGAGCAGTTCTTC
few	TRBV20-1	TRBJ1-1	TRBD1	CSARGGQEDTEAFF	TGCAGTGCTAGAGGGGGACAGGAAGACACTGAAGCTTTCTTT
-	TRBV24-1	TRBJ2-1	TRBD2	CATSDPSSSGRSSYNEQFF	TGTGCCACCAGTGATCCCTCCTCTAGCGGGAGAAGCTCCTACAATGAGCAGTTCTTC
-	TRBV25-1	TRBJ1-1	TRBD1	CASSETGLNTEAFF	TGTGCCAGCAGTGAGACAGGGCTGAACACTGAAGCTTTCTTT
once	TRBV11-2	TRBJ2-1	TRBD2	CASSQGTSGNYNEQFF	TGTGCCAGCAGCCAAGGGACTAGCGGGAATTACAATGAGCAGTTCTTC
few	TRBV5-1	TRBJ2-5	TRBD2	CASTGTSGSWETQYF	TGCGCCAGCACCGGGACTAGCGGGAGTTGGGAGACCCAGTACTTC
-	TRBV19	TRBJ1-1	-	CASSRTASSTEAFF	TGTGCCAGTAGTAGGACTGCCTCGAGCACTGAAGCTTTCTTT
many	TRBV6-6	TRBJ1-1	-	CATRGNTEAFF	TGTGCCACCCGGGGCAACACTGAAGCTTTCTTT
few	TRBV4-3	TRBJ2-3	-	CASSQEGGADTDTQYF	TGCGCCAGCAGCCAAGAAGGAGGAGCGGACACAGATACGCAGTATTTT
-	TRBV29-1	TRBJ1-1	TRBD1	CSVRGQGREAFF	TGCAGCGTGAGAGGACAGGGGCGGGAAGCTTTCTTT
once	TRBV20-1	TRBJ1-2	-	CSAAIPGGYYGYTF	TGCAGTGCCGCGATCCCGGGAGGGTACTATGGCTACACCTTC
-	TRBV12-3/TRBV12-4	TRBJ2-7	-	CASSFRVASTYEQYF	TGTGCCAGCAGTTTCCGGGTAGCGTCGACCTACGAGCAGTACTTC
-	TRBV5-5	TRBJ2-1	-	CASSLGSPGRSEQFF	TGTGCCAGCAGCTTGGGGTCGCCAGGGAGGTCTGAGCAGTTCTTC
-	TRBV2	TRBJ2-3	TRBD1	CASSFRTGNSGGDTQYF	TGTGCCAGCAGTTTCCGGACAGGAAACAGCGGAGGAGATACGCAGTATTTT
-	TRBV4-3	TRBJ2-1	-	CASSQQRASYNEQFF	TGCGCCAGCAGCCAGCAGCGGGCCTCCTACAATGAGCAGTTCTTC
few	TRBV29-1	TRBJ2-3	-	CSVDTSPTSTDTQYF	TGCAGCGTTGATACTTCCCCTACGAGCACAGATACGCAGTATTTT
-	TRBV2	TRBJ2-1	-	CASRPNPGPALGEQFF	TGTGCCAGCAGACCGAACCCGGGACCGGCTTTGGGTGAGCAGTTCTTC
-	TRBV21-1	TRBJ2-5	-	CASSKGRGAIVTQYF	TGTGCCAGCAGCAAAGGTAGAGGGGCGATCGTGACCCAGTACTTC
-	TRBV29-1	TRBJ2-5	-	CSGRDRETQYF	TGCAGCGGTAGGGACCGGGAGACCCAGTACTTC
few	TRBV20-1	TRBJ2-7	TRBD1	CSARPQRDRVYEQYF	TGCAGTGCTCGACCCCAAAGGGACAGGGTGTACGAGCAGTACTTC
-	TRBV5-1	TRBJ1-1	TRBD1	CASSLEGQTEAFF	TGCGCCAGCAGCTTGGAGGGACAGACTGAAGCTTTCTTT
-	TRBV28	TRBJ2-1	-	CASSLLGDNEQFF	TGTGCCAGCAGTTTATTGGGGGACAATGAGCAGTTCTTC
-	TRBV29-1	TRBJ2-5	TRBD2	CSVEVLTSGSFDEQYF	TGCAGCGTTGAGGTCCTAACTAGCGGGAGTTTCGATGAGCAGTACTTC
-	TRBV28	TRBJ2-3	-	CASSFWRAGDDTQYF	TGTGCCAGCAGTTTTTGGCGGGCGGGCGATGATACGCAGTATTTT
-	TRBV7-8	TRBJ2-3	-	CASSLMRTATDTQYF	TGTGCCAGCAGCTTAATGAGAACAGCCACAGATACGCAGTATTTT
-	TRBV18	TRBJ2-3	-	CASSPEQLGGADTQYF	TGTGCCAGCTCACCCGAACAGCTCGGAGGTGCAGATACGCAGTATTTT
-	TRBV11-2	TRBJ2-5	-	CASSPRRSGETQYF	TGTGCCAGCAGTCCTCGGCGGTCGGGGGAGACCCAGTACTTC
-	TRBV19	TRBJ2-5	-	CASSLSPVVYRQETQYF	TGTGCCAGTAGTCTCTCCCCAGTTGTTTATAGACAAGAGACCCAGTACTTC
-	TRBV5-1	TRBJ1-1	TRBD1	CASRQGALITEAFF	TGCGCCAGCAGACAGGGGGCTTTGATAACTGAAGCTTTCTTT
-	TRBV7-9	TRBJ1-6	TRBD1	CASSLWPDRTYNSPLHF	TGTGCCAGCAGCTTATGGCCGGACAGGACCTATAATTCACCCCTCCACTTT
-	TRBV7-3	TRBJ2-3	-	CASSQGGDTQYF	TGTGCCAGCAGCCAGGGCGGGGATACGCAGTATTTT
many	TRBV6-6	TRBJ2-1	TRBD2	CASSYNQRGLNEQFF	TGTGCCAGCAGTTACAACCAGCGGGGGTTGAATGAGCAGTTCTTC
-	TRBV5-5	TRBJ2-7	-	CASSLVLLGEQYF	TGTGCCAGCAGCTTGGTCCTTCTCGGGGAGCAGTACTTC
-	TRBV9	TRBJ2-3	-	CASTQQGGPWDTQYF	TGTGCCAGCACCCAACAGGGGGGGCCTTGGGATACGCAGTATTTT
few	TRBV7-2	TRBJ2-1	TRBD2	CASSSSGGLTNEQFF	TGTGCCAGCAGCTCTAGCGGGGGACTAACCAATGAGCAGTTCTTC
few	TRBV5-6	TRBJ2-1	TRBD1	CASSLRTGAYNEQFF	TGTGCCAGCAGCTTGAGGACAGGGGCCTACAATGAGCAGTTCTTC
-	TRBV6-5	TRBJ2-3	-	CASSYRGGGAGRDTQYF	TGTGCCAGCAGTTACAGAGGAGGGGGGGCCGGTAGAGATACGCAGTATTTT
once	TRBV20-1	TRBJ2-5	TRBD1	CSAREVRDRGRQTQYF	TGCAGTGCTAGAGAGGTTAGGGACAGGGGAAGACAGACCCAGTACTTC
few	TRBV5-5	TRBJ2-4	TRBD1	CASSQTGGSDIQYF	TGTGCCAGCAGCCAAACAGGGGGCAGCGACATTCAGTACTTC
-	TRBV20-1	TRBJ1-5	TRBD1	CSARGGTEQQPQHF	TGCAGTGCTAGAGGAGGGACAGAGCAACAGCCCCAGCATTTT
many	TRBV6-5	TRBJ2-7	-	CASSSSLGVGKGIEQYF	TGTGCCAGCAGTTCCTCCCTAGGCGTCGGGAAGGGGATAGAGCAGTACTTC
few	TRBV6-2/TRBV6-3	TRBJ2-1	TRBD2	CASSRRTSLRYNEQFF	TGTGCCAGCAGCCGCCGGACTAGCCTTCGATACAATGAGCAGTTCTTC
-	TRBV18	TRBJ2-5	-	CASSPPGNQETQYF	TGTGCCAGCTCCCCCCCGGGAAACCAAGAGACCCAGTACTTC